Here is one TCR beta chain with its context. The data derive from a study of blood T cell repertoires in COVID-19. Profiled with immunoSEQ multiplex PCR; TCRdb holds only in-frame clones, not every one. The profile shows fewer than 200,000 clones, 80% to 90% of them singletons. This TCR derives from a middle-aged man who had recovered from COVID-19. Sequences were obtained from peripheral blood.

The CDR3 loop reads CASSLVGTGKETQYF. Written as DNA, the CDR3 is TGCGCCAGCAGCTTGGTCGGGACAGGTAAAGAGACCCAGTACTTC. The genes are TRBV5-1 and TRBJ2-5, with 8 bases matching TRBD1. The V and J ends lost 0 bases and 3 bases, in that order; junction bases with no gene match: 4. The CDR3 is made up of 15 amino acids. Germline V gene sequence: CDR1 SGHRS, CDR2 YFSETQ. Using reference TRBV5-1 and TRBJ2-5 for the parts outside the CDR3, the full variable domain is KAGVTQTPRYLIKTRGQQVTLSCSPISGHRSVSWYQQTPGQGLQFLFEYFSETQRNKGNFPGRFSGRQFSNSRSEMNVSTLELGDSALYLCASSLVGTGKETQYFGPGTRLLVL.